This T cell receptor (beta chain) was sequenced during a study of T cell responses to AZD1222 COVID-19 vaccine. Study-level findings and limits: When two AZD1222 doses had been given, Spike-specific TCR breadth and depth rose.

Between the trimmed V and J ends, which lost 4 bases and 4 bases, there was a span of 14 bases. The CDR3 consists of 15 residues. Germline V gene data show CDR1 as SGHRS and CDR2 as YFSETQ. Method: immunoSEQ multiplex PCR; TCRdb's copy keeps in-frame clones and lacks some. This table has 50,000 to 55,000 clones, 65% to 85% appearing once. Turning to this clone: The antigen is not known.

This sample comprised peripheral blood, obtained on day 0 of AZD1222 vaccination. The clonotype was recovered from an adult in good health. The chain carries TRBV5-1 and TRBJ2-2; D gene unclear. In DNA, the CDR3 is TGCGCCAGCAGCGGTCACCCATCGGGCACCGGGGAGCTGTTTTTT. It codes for CASSGHPSGTGELFF.